The 10 T cell receptor beta chains below were found in one sample sequenced in a study of T-cell reconstitution after alpha-beta-depleted transplantation in children. Library preparation (for TCRbeta) was performed with unique molecular identifiers. TCRdb used MiXCR to reprocess the PCR reads, holding one entry per CDR3 protein. The sample records hundreds of thousands of distinct CDR3 sequences, roughly 12% being singletons. The material sequenced was peripheral blood, taken 180 days after TCRalphabeta/CD19-depleted stem cell transplant. These receptors were taken from a male patient between 2 and 10 years old who had a stem cell transplant for chronic granulomatous disease, so the T cells may come from the graft donor.

V and J are TRBV7-9 and TRBJ2-3, with D perhaps TRBD2 (6 bases). Germline V CDR1 and CDR2: SEHNR, FQNEAQ (reference sequence). This CDR3 comprises 11 residues. With 3 bases removed from V and 13 bases from J, the gap between germline ends came to 11 bases. Written as DNA, the CDR3 is TGTGCCAGCAGCTTGGAGGGGCCTGAGTATTTT. This gives the protein CASSLEGPEYF. Complete variable domain (other parts from reference TRBV7-9 and TRBJ2-3): DTGVSQNPRHKITKRGQNVTFRCDPISEHNRLYWYRQTLGQGPEFLTYFQNEAQLEKSRLLSDRFSAERPKGSFSTLEIQRTEQGDSAMYLCASSLEGPEYFGPGTRLTVL.

This clonotype was recorded at least ten times. The chain carries TRBV7-2 and TRBJ2-1; 10 nucleotides align to TRBD1. With V trimmed by 7 bases and J by 6 bases, 6 bases remained unmatched. The germline V gene encodes CDR1 SGHTA and CDR2 FQGNSA. The CDR3 has 14 residues. The CDR3 DNA follows: TGTGCCAGCATTTTATGGACAGGGGGCAATGAGCAGTTCTTC. Protein sequence: CASILWTGGNEQFF.

This clonotype was counted many times. The V gene is TRBV7-2, the J gene TRBJ2-7; 12 bases are shared with TRBD2. V lost 2 bases to trimming and J lost 2 bases; unmatched junction nucleotides: 13. Germline lookup yields CDR1 SGHTA and CDR2 FQGNSA. The CDR3 spans 19 residues. CDR3 nucleotides: TGTGCCAGCAGCTTAATGGCCAGGGGACGGACTAGCGGGGCCTACGAGCAGTACTTC. Translation gives CASSLMARGRTSGAYEQYF.

This clonotype has at least ten counts. The chain carries TRBV12-3 or TRBV12-4 and TRBJ2-5, with a possible D match to TRBD2 (7 bases). With 10 bases removed from V and 6 bases from J, the gap between germline ends came to 21 bases. This CDR3 is built from 14 residues. CDR3 DNA: TGTGCCACCGCGACTGGGGGGAGGGGGAAGACCCAGTACTTC. Translation: CATATGGRGKTQYF.

This clonotype appeared many times. The chain employs TRBV20-1 and TRBJ1-1, with a possible D match to TRBD1 (6 bases). V gave up 6 bases and J gave up 1 base, with 9 bases separating them. Germline V CDR1 and CDR2: DFQATT, SNEGSKA (reference sequence). The CDR3 has 12 amino acids. CDR3 residues: CSARDTNTEAFF. The CDR3 DNA follows: TGCAGTGCGAGGGACACGAACACTGAAGCTTTCTTT.

This clonotype was seen at least ten times. The genes are TRBV3-1 and TRBJ1-2, with D perhaps matching TRBD1 (6 bases). The CDR3 runs to 16 residues. V was clipped by 2 bases and J by 0 bases, with 13 bases between them. Germline V gene sequence: CDR1 LGHDT, CDR2 YNNKEL (reference sequence). The chain's CDR3 is CASSQWTAPTNYGYTF. CDR3 in DNA: TGTGCCAGCAGCCAATGGACAGCGCCCACTAACTATGGCTACACCTTC.

Of note for this clonotype: This may come from a read error, since a much larger clone is one base off. The rearrangement links TRBV27 to TRBJ2-1; TRBD2 matches at 12 bases. The CDR3 is 15 amino acids. Unmatched junction bases numbered 5, after V lost 7 bases and J lost 4 bases. Germline V gives CDR1 MNHEY, CDR2 SMNVEV (reference sequence). The CDR3 DNA is TGTGCCAGCACCCTAGCGGGAGGGCCTTACAATGAGCAGTTCTTC. It encodes CASTLAGGPYNEQFF.

Of note for this clonotype: The CDR3 carries no conserved terminal phenylalanine or tryptophan, so it likely arises from a read error. The rearrangement uses TRBV5-1 and TRBJ1-1; the D is unclear. Looked up from germline, CDR1 is SGHRS and CDR2 is YFSETQ. The CDR3 has 13 residues. The CDR3 coding sequence is TGCGCCAGCAGTTTGGCCGGATCGGGAGAAGCTTTCCTT. It codes for CASSLAGSGEAFL.

Ten or more counts support this clonotype. The V gene is TRBV20-1, the J gene TRBJ2-1; D is possibly TRBD2 (6 bases). This CDR3 comprises 14 residues. Germline values: CDR1 DFQATT, CDR2 SNEGSKA (reference sequence). V was trimmed by 3 bases and J by 2 bases, leaving 11 bases between them. Here the CDR3 DNA reads TGCAGTGCTAGGCTAGCGACCACCTACAATGAGCAGTTCTTC. Its protein product is CSARLATTYNEQFF.

This clonotype was found many times. CDR3 in DNA: TGCAGTGCTCCATCCCGAGGGACGAGCACAGATACGCAGTATTTT. Its protein product is CSAPSRGTSTDTQYF. The V and J genes are TRBV20-1 and TRBJ2-3; D possibly matches TRBD1 or TRBD2 (5 bases each). V was clipped by 5 bases and J by 0 bases, with 15 bases between them. The CDR3 runs to 15 residues. Germline values: CDR1 DFQATT, CDR2 SNEGSKA (reference sequence).